These T cell receptor beta chains were read from a single sample in a study of blood T cell repertoires in COVID-19. Measured with immunoSEQ multiplex PCR; TCRdb has only the in-frame clones, and not every one. The sample has roughly 43,000 clones, roughly nine tenths seen once. The sequenced sample consisted of peripheral blood. Source of these receptors: a man in his 70s with active COVID-19. Each CDR3 is given with its conserved first and last residue. A D gene is named only where the DNA matches it firmly. Rows give clone size only sometimes, using once, few, many, or a class for an expanded clone.

clone_size j_call d_call v_call cdr3_nt cdr3_aa
NA TRBJ2-5 TRBD1 TRBV9 TGTGCCAGCAGCGTACCCCAGGGGGAGTACCAAGAGACCCAGTACTTC CASSVPQGEYQETQYF
NA TRBJ2-3 TRBD2 TRBV7-2 TGTGCCAGCAGCTCTGGACTAGCTACCGATACGCAGTATTTT CASSSGLATDTQYF
NA TRBJ2-3 TRBD2 TRBV11-3 TGTGCCAGCAGCTTAGGAAGTATCTCCGGGGGGTTGACAGATACGCAGTATTTT CASSLGSISGGLTDTQYF
NA TRBJ2-5 TRBD2 TRBV7-3 TGTGCCAGCAGCCCGCGGGGGGGAGTCCCAGAGACCCAGTACTTC CASSPRGGVPETQYF
NA TRBJ2-2 TRBD1 TRBV19 TGTGCCAGTAGTACGTTACAGGGGGCGAACACCGGGGAGCTGTTTTTT CASSTLQGANTGELFF
NA TRBJ2-2 NA TRBV12-3/TRBV12-4 TGTGCCAGCAGTCAGGGGTGGGGGGAGCTGTTTTTT CASSQGWGELFF
NA TRBJ2-2 TRBD2 TRBV10-3 TGTGCCATCAGCGGGACTAGCGGGCTAACGGGGGAGCTGTTTTTT CAISGTSGLTGELFF
NA TRBJ1-1 NA TRBV6-5 TGTGCCAGCAGTTACTCCTCGGGACTCATGAACACTGAAGCTTTCTTT CASSYSSGLMNTEAFF
NA TRBJ1-2 NA TRBV5-4 TGTGCCAGCAGCGGCGGGGAAGGCGGCTACACCTTC CASSGGEGGYTF
NA TRBJ1-3 NA TRBV6-5 TGTGCCAGCAGTTACGGAGGAAATGGAAACACCATATATTTT CASSYGGNGNTIYF
NA TRBJ1-4 TRBD1 TRBV27 TGTGCCAGCAGTTTGAAAGGGGGCTGGGCAACTAATGAAAAACTGTTTTTT CASSLKGGWATNEKLFF
NA TRBJ2-3 TRBD2 TRBV7-9 TGTGCCAGTGCTGGGACTAGCGGCACAGATACGCAGTATTTT CASAGTSGTDTQYF
once TRBJ2-5 TRBD2 TRBV5-4 TGTGCCAGCAGCTCTACGGGGGGGCGAGAGACCCAGTACTTC CASSSTGGRETQYF
NA TRBJ2-2 NA TRBV11-3 TGTGCCAGCAGCTTAGTCGGCGGGGAGCTGTTTTTT CASSLVGGELFF
NA TRBJ2-5 NA TRBV11-2 TGTGCCAGCAGCTTAGATCTCGGAGACACACTAGGGCGGACCCCTGAGACCCAGTACTTC CASSLDLGDTLGRTPETQYF
NA TRBJ1-5 NA TRBV12-2 TGTGCAAGTCGTTCGGACAGGTATAGCAATCAGCCCCAGCATTTT CASRSDRYSNQPQHF
NA TRBJ2-3 TRBD2 TRBV2 TGTGCCAGCAGTAGGACCCTGGGGAGGGGCCCAGGGGATACGCAGTATTTT CASSRTLGRGPGDTQYF
NA TRBJ1-2 TRBD1 TRBV6-5 TGTGCCAGCAGCCGGACAGGGGCTGGCTACACCTTC CASSRTGAGYTF
NA TRBJ2-2 TRBD2 TRBV5-6 TGTGCCAGCAGCTTGAGCGGGGTTAGGAGCACCGGGGAGCTGTTTTTT CASSLSGVRSTGELFF
NA TRBJ2-2 NA TRBV28 TGTGCCAGCAGTTTCATGTCAGTCACCGGGGAGCTGTTTTTT CASSFMSVTGELFF
NA TRBJ2-5 TRBD1 TRBV11-2 TGTGCCAGCAGCCGCGACAGGGAAAGAGGACACTTC CASSRDRERGHF
NA TRBJ2-1 TRBD2 TRBV10-3 TGTGCCATCAGTGGTGCGGGGGGGCCCTTAAATGAGCAGTTCTTC CAISGAGGPLNEQFF
NA TRBJ1-3 TRBD1 TRBV6-6 TGTGCCAGCAGTCGACTCCCGGGACAGGGGGCCGGAAACACCATATATTTT CASSRLPGQGAGNTIYF
NA TRBJ1-1 TRBD1 TRBV5-1 TGCGCCAGCAGCTTGGAGTTTAGAGACAGGGTCGGTTCGGATGTTCGAACTGAAGCTTTCTTT CASSLEFRDRVGSDVRTEAFF
NA TRBJ2-3 TRBD2 TRBV18 TGTGCCAGCTCACCACTAGCGGGGGAGGGAGATACGCAGTATTTT CASSPLAGEGDTQYF
NA TRBJ2-3 TRBD2 TRBV4-2 TGTGCCAGCAGCCAAGATCCGACTAGCGGGACAGATACGCAGTATTTT CASSQDPTSGTDTQYF
NA TRBJ2-2 NA TRBV16 TGTGCCAGCAGCCAAATAGGCACAGGTGACACCGGGGAGCTGTTTTTT CASSQIGTGDTGELFF
NA TRBJ2-3 TRBD2 TRBV19 TGTGCCAGTAGGGCCCGATCGGGGGGGCAAGCAGATACGCAGTATTTT CASRARSGGQADTQYF
NA TRBJ2-1 TRBD1 TRBV6-5 TGTGCCAGCGCTAGAGACAGGGACCCGGAGCAGTTCTTC CASARDRDPEQFF
few TRBJ1-5 NA TRBV19 TGTGCCAGTACCCCACAGGGAGGGGTCTTCGGTAGTCAGCCCCAGCATTTT CASTPQGGVFGSQPQHF
NA TRBJ1-1 NA TRBV3-1/TRBV3-2 TGTGCCAGCAGTCCTAACCTTCTGAACACTGAAGCTTTCTTT CASSPNLLNTEAFF
NA TRBJ2-7 TRBD1 TRBV6-5 TGTGCCAGCACAGCCCCGGGACAGGGGTTCGAGCAGTACTTC CASTAPGQGFEQYF
NA TRBJ2-3 TRBD2 TRBV7-9 TGTGCCAGCAGCTCGACTAGCGGGGGGACCACAGATACGCAGTATTTT CASSSTSGGTTDTQYF